These 9 T cell receptor beta chains came from one sample sequenced in a study of cytomegalovirus exposure and HLA in healthy donors. PCR used 60 Vbeta primers and 13 Jbeta primers. Measured with immunoSEQ multiplex PCR; TCRdb has only the in-frame clones, and not every one. The sample contains over 150,000 clones, approximately 80% of which appear only once. Sequencing was carried out using PBMCs. These receptors were obtained from a man aged 18-30 years in good health and CMV-seropositive.

The chain links TRBV4-3 to TRBJ2-5, with 8 bases fitting TRBD2. The CDR3 contains 16 residues. After removal of 1 base from V and 5 bases from J, the junction contained 9 bases not matched to a gene. Germline V gene lookup returns CDR1 LGHNA and CDR2 YSLEER. The CDR3 coding sequence is TGCGCCAGCAGCCAAGCTACAGCGGGGGCGAGGGAGACCCAGTACTTC. Translating it yields CASSQATAGARETQYF.

The gene calls are TRBV6-5 and TRBJ1-3; D is undetermined. Trimming took 7 bases from V and 8 from J, leaving 9 bases between them. Germline-derived CDR1 and CDR2 are MNHEY and SVGAGI. The CDR3 runs 11 residues. The CDR3 reads CASMTRDTIYF. For the CDR3, the DNA is TGTGCCAGCATGACGAGGGACACCATATATTTT.

V and J are TRBV28 and TRBJ1-1; the D is unclear. V was clipped by 4 bases and J by 1 base, with 13 bases between them. Germline lookup yields CDR1 MDHEN and CDR2 SYDVKM. The CDR3 has 15 residues. CDR3 coding DNA: TGTGCCAGCAGTTGGGTCAGGCTGGGGAACACTGAAGCTTTCTTT. Protein sequence: CASSWVRLGNTEAFF.

This chain joins TRBV19 and TRBJ1-1; D not certain. CDR3 size: 13 residues. The V gene lost 8 bases and the J gene lost 1 base, with 11 bases spanning the gap. CDR1 is LNHDA, CDR2 SQIVND, per germline (reference sequence). The CDR3 loop reads CASGSTANTEAFF. DNA of the CDR3: TGTGCCAGTGGCAGTACAGCGAACACTGAAGCTTTCTTT.

The rearrangement joins TRBV5-4 to TRBJ2-1; D remains ambiguous. Trimming removed 6 bases at V and 4 bases at J, with 11 bases between. CDR1 SGHNT and CDR2 YYREEE come from the germline V gene (reference sequence). This CDR3 is built from 13 residues. For the CDR3, the DNA is TGTGCCAGCACCTCAGATACGTACAATGAGCAGTTCTTC. The encoded protein is CASTSDTYNEQFF.

Only one count was recorded for this clone. The rearrangement uses TRBV6-5 and TRBJ1-2; D remains ambiguous. CDR3 length equals 16 residues. V gave up 0 bases and J gave up 0 bases, with 11 bases separating them. Germline V gives CDR1 MNHEY, CDR2 SVGAGI. The CDR3 nucleotides are TGTGCCAGCAGTTACTCTGAGGGATCTACTAACTATGGCTACACCTTC. Translation: CASSYSEGSTNYGYTF.

The CDR3 DNA reads TGTGCCAGCAGCGCCTATCCCGGGACAGGGGATTCACCCCTCCACTTT. Encoded protein: CASSAYPGTGDSPLHF. This chain connects TRBV9 to TRBJ1-6, with 10 bases identical to TRBD1. CDR1 SGDLS and CDR2 YYNGEE come from the germline V gene. The junction had 8 bases not matched to a gene; V was cut back by 3 bases and J by 8 bases. The CDR3 totals 16 residues.

This chain joins TRBV7-6 and TRBJ1-3, with TRBD1 as a possible D gene (5 bases). The ends were cut back, 1 base at V and 4 bases at J, with 17 bases in the middle. Germline CDR1 reads SGHVS; CDR2 reads FNYEAQ. The CDR3 sequence is 17 residues long. CDR3 DNA sequence: TGTGCCAGCAGCTTAGAGCCGTCGAGCAGGGCCGGAAACACCATATATTTT. Translated, it gives CASSLEPSSRAGNTIYF.

V gene TRBV10-1 combines with J gene TRBJ2-3, with D perhaps matching TRBD1 (6 bases). V lost 2 bases and J lost 1, with 19 bases in between. CDR3 length: 18 residues. CDR1 WNHNN and CDR2 SYGVQD come from the germline V gene (reference sequence). CDR3 protein: CASSEPTRGIFGTDTQYF. The DNA for the CDR3 is TGCGCCAGCAGTGAGCCGACCAGGGGAATTTTTGGCACAGATACGCAGTATTTT.